A single sample gave rise to the 5 T cell receptor beta chains below, sequenced in a study of blood T cell dynamics during melanoma immunotherapy. Documented time point: week 3, after first cycle of checkpoint inhibitor. The repertoire was sequenced with immunoSEQ multiplex PCR; TCRdb's copy has only in-frame clones and lacks some. The sample includes about 8,200 clones, 88% seen only once; the top ten take roughly 2%. Sequences were derived from blood, sampled from a patient treated with checkpoint blockade. These receptors all come from a human donor with melanoma.

This clone appeared once. This chain joins TRBV18 and TRBJ1-2; 9 bases are a match to TRBD1. CDR3 size: 14 residues. V shed 6 bases, J shed 10 bases, and the junction held 12 bases outside the gene matches. The germline CDR1 and CDR2 sequences are KGHSH and LQKENI. CDR3 coding DNA: TGTGCCAGCTCCCAAGAACAGGGGGCGAATTCCTACACCTTC. Translating gives CASSQEQGANSYTF.

V gene TRBV18 combines with J gene TRBJ2-7, with D possibly being TRBD1 or TRBD2 (5 bases each). Per germline, CDR1 KGHSH and CDR2 LQKENI. Trimming removed 4 bases from V and 5 bases from J, with 15 bases in between. The CDR3 sequence is 14 residues long. The CDR3 here is CASSRGNRGNEQYF. The CDR3 DNA sequence: TGTGCCAGCTCACGGGGGAACCGGGGTAACGAGCAGTACTTC.

The chain has TRBV30 and TRBJ2-2; 10 nucleotides align to TRBD2. The CDR3 runs to 14 residues. With 3 bases clipped from V and 5 bases from J, the junction kept 3 bases outside the gene matches. CDR1 is GTSNPN, CDR2 SVGIG, per germline (reference sequence). CDR3 in amino acids: CAWRVSGGTGELFF. The CDR3 region has the DNA TGTGCCTGGAGGGTTAGCGGGGGGACCGGGGAGCTGTTTTTT.

This clone has only a few counts. The chain employs TRBV10-3 and TRBJ1-1; 7 bases map to TRBD1. The ends lost 0 bases at V and 3 bases at J; junction bases unmatched: 4. The CDR3 runs 15 residues. Per the germline V gene, CDR1 is ENHRY and CDR2 is SYGVKD. CDR3 region: CAISESGGEDTEAFF. CDR3 in DNA: TGTGCCATCAGTGAGTCAGGGGGCGAGGACACTGAAGCTTTCTTT.

This rearrangement joins TRBV6-1 to TRBJ2-7; 9 bases agree with TRBD1. J was trimmed by 7 bases and V by 2 bases; bases with no gene match: 6. Germline CDR1 reads MNHNS; CDR2 reads SASEGT. The CDR3 is made up of 14 amino acids. The CDR3 DNA reads TGTGCCAGCAGTGAAAACAGGGGGCAAAGGGAGCAGTACTTC. Translated, it gives CASSENRGQREQYF.